One and the same sample provided the 8 T cell receptor beta chains below, sequenced in a study of blood T cells in healthy people across ages. Through a sample-barcoded 5' primer and a J-beta primer mix, a second PCR was run for about 6 to 12 cycles. Each CDR3 protein gets one entry after TCRdb re-called the 5' RACE reads with MiXCR. The table has about 1.5 million distinct CDR3 sequences, roughly 43% seen once; the top ten hold less than 5%. The sequencing sample was made of blood. The receptors derive from a woman aged 18-30 years in good health.

A note on this clonotype: Mismatch with germline at one junction end may stem from a read error. The rearrangement joins TRBV7-2 to TRBJ1-2; D perhaps matches TRBD1 (6 bases). This CDR3 has 14 amino acids. CDR1 and CDR2 (germline): SGHTA, FQGNSA. The CDR3 DNA sequence: TGTGCTAGCAGCTTAATGACGGGGGCGGACGGCTACACCTTC. Amino acids: CASSLMTGADGYTF.

To note about this clonotype: Being one base from a much bigger clone, this may be a read error. In DNA, the CDR3 is TGTGCCATCAGTCCGGTACTAGCGAGCACAGATACGCAGTATTTT. It yields the protein CAISPVLASTDTQYF. The chain has TRBV10-3 and TRBJ2-3, with 7 bases aligning to TRBD2. V shed 5 bases, J shed 0 bases, and the junction held 5 bases outside the gene matches. This CDR3 region has 15 residues. From germline, CDR1 is ENHRY and CDR2 SYGVKD.

This clonotype was detected a few times. This chain connects TRBV12-3 or TRBV12-4 to TRBJ2-3; 9 nucleotides align to TRBD2. Trimming at V came to 7 bases and at J to 0 bases, leaving 8 bases not matched to a gene. There are 16 residues in the CDR3. CDR3 region: CASKLLAGSSTDTQYF. The CDR3 DNA sequence: TGTGCCAGCAAGCTTCTAGCGGGGTCTAGCACAGATACGCAGTATTTT.

This clonotype was picked up a small number of times. V is TRBV6-4 and J is TRBJ2-5; 8 bases align to TRBD2. V was pared by 6 bases and J by 11 bases, with 14 bases of the junction left unmatched. The CDR3 is 14 residues long. Per the germline V gene, CDR1 is MRHNA and CDR2 is SNTAGT. The CDR3 DNA sequence: TGTGCCAGCAGCGAGACCGGGACTAGAGATGAGCAGTACTTC. Encoded protein: CASSETGTRDEQYF.

The V gene is TRBV11-1, the J gene TRBJ1-6; D is undetermined. V dropped 8 bases and J dropped 6 bases, with 8 bases sitting between them. Per germline, CDR1 SGHAT and CDR2 FQDESV (reference sequence). The CDR3 is 12 residues long. The CDR3 is CASGIRNSPLHF. In DNA form, the CDR3 reads TGTGCCAGCGGCATCCGTAATTCACCCCTCCACTTT. The whole variable domain, filled in from reference TRBV11-1 and TRBJ1-6, reads EAEVAQSPRYKITEKSQAVAFWCDPISGHATLYWYRQILGQGPELLVQFQDESVVDDSQLPKDRFSAERLKGVDSTLKIQPAELGDSAMYLCASGIRNSPLHFGNGTRLTVT.

Only a few counts were recorded for this clonotype. The rearrangement joins TRBV12-3 or TRBV12-4 to TRBJ1-5; 10 bases map to TRBD1. V gave up 6 bases and J gave up 4 bases; unmatched junction bases: 6. There are 15 residues in the CDR3. In DNA form, the CDR3 reads TGTGCCAGCAGCCCGGGACAGGGGTGGAATCAGCCCCAGCATTTT. It translates to CASSPGQGWNQPQHF.

The rearrangement uses TRBV7-2 and TRBJ2-1; no definite D call. The CDR3 consists of 17 residues. Germline-derived CDR1 and CDR2 are SGHTA and FQGNSA. Trimming took 8 bases from V and 2 from J, leaving 22 bases between them. The CDR3 loop is CASGYLAAPRPYNEQFF. CDR3 nucleotides: TGTGCCAGCGGTTATCTGGCCGCCCCTAGACCCTACAATGAGCAGTTCTTC.

The chain recombines TRBV7-2 with TRBJ2-5; D is possibly TRBD1 or TRBD2 (5 bases each). The CDR3 covers 17 residues. V was cut by 6 bases and J by 3 bases, with 23 bases left in between. Germline lookup yields CDR1 SGHTA and CDR2 FQGNSA. The CDR3 bases are TGTGCCAGCAGTCGACTCCGGGACGAGGGCCTCAAAGAGACCCAGTACTTC. This encodes CASSRLRDEGLKETQYF.